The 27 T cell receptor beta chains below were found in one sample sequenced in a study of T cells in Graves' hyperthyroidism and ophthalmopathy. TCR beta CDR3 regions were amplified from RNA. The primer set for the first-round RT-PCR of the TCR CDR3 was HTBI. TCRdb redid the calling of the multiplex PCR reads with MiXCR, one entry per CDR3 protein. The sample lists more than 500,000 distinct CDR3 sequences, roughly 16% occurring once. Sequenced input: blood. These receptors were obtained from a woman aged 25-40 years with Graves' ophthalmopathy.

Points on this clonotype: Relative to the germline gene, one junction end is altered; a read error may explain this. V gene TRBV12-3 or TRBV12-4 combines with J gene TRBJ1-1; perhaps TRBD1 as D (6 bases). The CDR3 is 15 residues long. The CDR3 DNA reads TGTGCCAGCAGTTCATGGACAGAGCGGAACACTAAAGCTTTCTTT. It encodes CASSSWTERNTKAFF.

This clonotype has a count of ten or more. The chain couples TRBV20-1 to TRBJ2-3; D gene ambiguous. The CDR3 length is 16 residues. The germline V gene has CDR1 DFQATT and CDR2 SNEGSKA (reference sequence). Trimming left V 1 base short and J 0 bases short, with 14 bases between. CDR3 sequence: CSARVFHEESTDTQYF. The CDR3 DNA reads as TGCAGTGCTAGAGTCTTTCACGAGGAAAGCACAGATACGCAGTATTTT.

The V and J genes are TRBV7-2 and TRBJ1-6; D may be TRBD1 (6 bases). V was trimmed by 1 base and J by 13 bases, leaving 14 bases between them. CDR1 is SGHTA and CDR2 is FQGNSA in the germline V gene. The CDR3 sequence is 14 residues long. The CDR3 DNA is TGTGCCAGCAGCTTAGTACGTCAGGGGAGTCCCCTCCACTTT. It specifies CASSLVRQGSPLHF.

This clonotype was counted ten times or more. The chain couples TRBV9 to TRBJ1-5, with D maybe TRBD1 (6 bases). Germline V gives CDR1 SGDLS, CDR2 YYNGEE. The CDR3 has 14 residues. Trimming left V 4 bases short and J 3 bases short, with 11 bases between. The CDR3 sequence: CASSPGGPNQPQHF. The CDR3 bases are TGTGCCAGCAGCCCCGGGGGCCCCAATCAGCCCCAGCATTTT.

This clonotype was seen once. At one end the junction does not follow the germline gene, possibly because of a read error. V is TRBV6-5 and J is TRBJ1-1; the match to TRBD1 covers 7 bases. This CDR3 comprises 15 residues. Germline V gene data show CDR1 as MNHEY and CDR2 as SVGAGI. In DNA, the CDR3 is TGTGCCAGCAGTTACTCTACGGAAGGGGGCACTGAAGCTTCCTTT. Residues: CASSYSTEGGTEASF.

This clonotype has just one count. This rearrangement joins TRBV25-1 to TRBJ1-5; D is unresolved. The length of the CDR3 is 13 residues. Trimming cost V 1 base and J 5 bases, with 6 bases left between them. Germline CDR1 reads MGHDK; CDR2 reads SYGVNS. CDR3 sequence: CASSESQDQPQHF. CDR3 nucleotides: TGTGCCAGCAGTGAATCTCAGGATCAGCCCCAGCATTTT.

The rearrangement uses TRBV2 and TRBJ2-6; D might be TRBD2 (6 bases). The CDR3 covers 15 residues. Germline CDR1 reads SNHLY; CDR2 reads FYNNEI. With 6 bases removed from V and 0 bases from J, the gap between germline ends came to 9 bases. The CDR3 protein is CASRGLISGANVLTF. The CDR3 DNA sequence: TGTGCCAGCAGGGGACTTATCTCTGGGGCCAACGTCCTGACTTTC.

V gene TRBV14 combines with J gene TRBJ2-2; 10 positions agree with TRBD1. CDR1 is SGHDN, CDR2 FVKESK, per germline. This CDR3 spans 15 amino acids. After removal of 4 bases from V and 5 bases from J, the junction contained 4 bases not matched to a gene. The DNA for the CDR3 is TGTGCCAGCAGCCGCGACAGGGGGCTAACCGGGGAGCTGTTTTTT. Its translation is CASSRDRGLTGELFF.

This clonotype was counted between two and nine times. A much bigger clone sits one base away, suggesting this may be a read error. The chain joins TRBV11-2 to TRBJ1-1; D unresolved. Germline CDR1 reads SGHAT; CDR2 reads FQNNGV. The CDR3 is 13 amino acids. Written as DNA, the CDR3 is TGTGCCAGCGGCTTATCCCCGGGCACTGAAGCTTTCTTT. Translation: CASGLSPGTEAFF.

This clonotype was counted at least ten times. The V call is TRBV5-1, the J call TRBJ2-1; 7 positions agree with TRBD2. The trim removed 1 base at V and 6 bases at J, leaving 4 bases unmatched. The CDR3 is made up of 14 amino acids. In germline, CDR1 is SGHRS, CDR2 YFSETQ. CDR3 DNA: TGCGCCAGCAGCTTGTCTGGGACTATCAATGAGCAGTTCTTC. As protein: CASSLSGTINEQFF.

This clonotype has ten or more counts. The CDR3 DNA is TGTGCCACCAGTGATTCGACACCGGGACACTACTACGAGCAGTACTTC. Translating it yields CATSDSTPGHYYEQYF. The chain employs TRBV24-1 and TRBJ2-7; D possibly corresponds to TRBD1 (6 bases). The CDR3 totals 16 residues. Germline lookup yields CDR1 KGHDR and CDR2 SFDVKD. V lost 2 bases and J 3 bases, leaving 16 bases between the germline ends.

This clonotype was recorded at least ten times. DNA of the CDR3: TGTGCCAGCAGTCGGAGCGGACAGGGGTCGGTCACTGAAGCTTTCTTT. Its protein is CASSRSGQGSVTEAFF. This rearrangement joins TRBV6-2 or TRBV6-3 to TRBJ1-1, with 9 bases fitting TRBD1. The CDR3 covers 16 residues. Germline V gives CDR1 MNHEY, CDR2 SVGEGT. Trimming removed 5 bases from V and 4 bases from J; junction bases left unmatched: 11.

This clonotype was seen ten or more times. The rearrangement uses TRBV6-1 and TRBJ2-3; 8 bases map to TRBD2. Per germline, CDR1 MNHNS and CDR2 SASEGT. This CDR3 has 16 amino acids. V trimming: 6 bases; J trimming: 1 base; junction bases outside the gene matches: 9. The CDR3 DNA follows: TGTGCCAGCAGCCCAGGACTAGCTTGGGGCACAGATACGCAGTATTTT. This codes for CASSPGLAWGTDTQYF.

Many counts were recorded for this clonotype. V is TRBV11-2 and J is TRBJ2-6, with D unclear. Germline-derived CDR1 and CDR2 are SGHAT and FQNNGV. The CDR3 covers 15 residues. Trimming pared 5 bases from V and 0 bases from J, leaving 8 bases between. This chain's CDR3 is CASSHARSGANVLTF. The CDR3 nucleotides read TGTGCCAGCAGCCACGCCCGCTCTGGGGCCAACGTCCTGACTTTC.

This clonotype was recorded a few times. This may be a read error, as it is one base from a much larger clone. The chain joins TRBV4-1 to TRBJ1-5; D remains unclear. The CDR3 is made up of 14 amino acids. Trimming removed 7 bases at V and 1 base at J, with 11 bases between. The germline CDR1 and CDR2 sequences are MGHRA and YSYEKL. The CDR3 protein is CASNQRESNQPQHF. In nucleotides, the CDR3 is TGCGCCAGCAACCAGCGGGAAAGCAATCAGCCCCAGCATTTT.

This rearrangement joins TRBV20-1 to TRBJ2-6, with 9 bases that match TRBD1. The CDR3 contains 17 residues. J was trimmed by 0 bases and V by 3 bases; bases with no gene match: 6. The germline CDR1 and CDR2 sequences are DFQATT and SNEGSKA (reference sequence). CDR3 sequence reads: CSASSTGGNSGANVLTF. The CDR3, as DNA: TGCAGTGCTAGTTCGACAGGGGGAAACTCTGGGGCCAACGTCCTGACTTTC.

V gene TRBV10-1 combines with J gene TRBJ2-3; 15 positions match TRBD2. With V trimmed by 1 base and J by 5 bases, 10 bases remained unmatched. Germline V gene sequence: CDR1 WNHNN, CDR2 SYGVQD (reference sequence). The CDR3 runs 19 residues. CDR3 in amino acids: CASSEFGLAGGPEEDTQYF. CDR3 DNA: TGCGCCAGCAGTGAGTTCGGACTAGCGGGAGGGCCGGAAGAAGATACGCAGTATTTT.

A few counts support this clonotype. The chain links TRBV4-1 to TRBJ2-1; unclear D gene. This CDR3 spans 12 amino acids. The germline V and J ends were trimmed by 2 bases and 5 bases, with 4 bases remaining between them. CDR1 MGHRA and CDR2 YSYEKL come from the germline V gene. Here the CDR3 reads CASSQRNNEQFF. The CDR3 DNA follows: TGCGCCAGCAGCCAACGGAACAATGAGCAGTTCTTC.

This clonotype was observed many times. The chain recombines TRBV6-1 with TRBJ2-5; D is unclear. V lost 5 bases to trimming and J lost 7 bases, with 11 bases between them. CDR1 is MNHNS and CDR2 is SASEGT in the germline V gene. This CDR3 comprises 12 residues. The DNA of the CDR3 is TGTGCCAGCAGTTCGACCCCTGGGACCCAGTACTTC. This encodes CASSSTPGTQYF.

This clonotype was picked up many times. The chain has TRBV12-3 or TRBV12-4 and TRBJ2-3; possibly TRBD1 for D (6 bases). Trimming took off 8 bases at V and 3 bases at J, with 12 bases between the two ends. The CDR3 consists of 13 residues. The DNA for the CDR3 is TGTGCCAGCGAGGGGCAGGGGACAGATACGCAGTATTTT. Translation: CASEGQGTDTQYF.

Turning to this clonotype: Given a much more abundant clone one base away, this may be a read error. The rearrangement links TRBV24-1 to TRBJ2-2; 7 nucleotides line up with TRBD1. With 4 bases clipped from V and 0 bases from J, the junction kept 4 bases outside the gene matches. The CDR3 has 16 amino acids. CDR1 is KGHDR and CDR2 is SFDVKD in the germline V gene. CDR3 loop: CATSDPGTANTGELFF. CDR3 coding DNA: TGTGCCACCAGTGACCCCGGGACAGCGAACACCGGGGAGCTGTTTTTT.

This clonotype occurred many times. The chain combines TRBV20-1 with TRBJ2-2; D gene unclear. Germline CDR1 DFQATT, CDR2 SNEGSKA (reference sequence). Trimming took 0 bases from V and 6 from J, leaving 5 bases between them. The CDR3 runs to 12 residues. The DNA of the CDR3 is TGCAGTGCTAGAGATCTTTCCGGGGAGCTGTTTTTT. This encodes CSARDLSGELFF.

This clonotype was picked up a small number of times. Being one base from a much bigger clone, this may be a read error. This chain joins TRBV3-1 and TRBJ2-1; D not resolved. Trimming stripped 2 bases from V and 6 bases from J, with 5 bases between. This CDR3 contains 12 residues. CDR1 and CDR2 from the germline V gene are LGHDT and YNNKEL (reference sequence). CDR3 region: CASSQLGNEQFF. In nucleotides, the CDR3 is TGTGCCAGCAGCCAATTGGGCAATGAGCAGTTCTTC.

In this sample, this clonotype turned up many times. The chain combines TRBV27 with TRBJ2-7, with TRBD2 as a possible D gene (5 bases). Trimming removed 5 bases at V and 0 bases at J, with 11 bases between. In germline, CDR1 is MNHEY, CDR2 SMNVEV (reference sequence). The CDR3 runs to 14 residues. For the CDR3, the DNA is TGTGCCAGCAGTCGGACTCTCAGCTCCTACGAGCAGTACTTC. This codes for CASSRTLSSYEQYF.

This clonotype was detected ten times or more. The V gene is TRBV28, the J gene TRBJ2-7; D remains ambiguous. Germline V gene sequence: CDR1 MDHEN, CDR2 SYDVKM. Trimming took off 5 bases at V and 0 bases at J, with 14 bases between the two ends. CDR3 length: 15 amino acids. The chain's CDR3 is CASSPLTPGSYEQYF. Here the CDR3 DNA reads TGTGCCAGCAGTCCCCTTACCCCAGGCTCCTACGAGCAGTACTTC.

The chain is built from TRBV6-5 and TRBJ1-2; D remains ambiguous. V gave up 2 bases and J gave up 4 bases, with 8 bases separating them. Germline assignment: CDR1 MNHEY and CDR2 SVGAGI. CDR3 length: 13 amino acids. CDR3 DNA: TGTGCCAGCAGTTACGGGGAGAGCTATGGCTACACCTTC. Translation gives CASSYGESYGYTF.

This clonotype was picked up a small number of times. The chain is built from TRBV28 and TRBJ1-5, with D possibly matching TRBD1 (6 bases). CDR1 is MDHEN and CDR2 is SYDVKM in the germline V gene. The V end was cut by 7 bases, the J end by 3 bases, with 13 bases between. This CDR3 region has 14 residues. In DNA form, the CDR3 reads TGTGCCAGCAAAAACCGGGACAACAATCAGCCCCAGCATTTT. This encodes CASKNRDNNQPQHF.